A single sample gave rise to the 10 T cell receptor beta chains below, sequenced in a study of tumor and adjacent non-tumor tissue in lung cancer. RNA was extracted from bulk tissue without any cell sorting. Distant lung tissue was collected more than 3 cm away from the tumor edge. Three rounds of nested PCR, following a modified ARM-PCR protocol, produced the TCRbeta library. TCRdb called the multiplex PCR reads again in MiXCR, with one record for every CDR3 protein. The data contain 70,000 to 90,000 distinct CDR3 sequences, 65% to 85% of them singletons. Sequencing was performed on distant non-tumor lung tissue. These receptors were obtained from a man aged 60-69 years with non-small cell lung cancer.

Comment on this clonotype: Compared with germline, one end of the junction differs, possibly owing to a read error. The CDR3 nucleotides read TGTGCCAGCGGTGAAGACAGGGGCGACACTGAAGTTTCCTTT. It encodes CASGEDRGDTEVSF. The chain couples TRBV6-1 to TRBJ1-1; TRBD1 matches 8 bases. CDR1 is MNHNS, CDR2 SASEGT, per germline. This CDR3 spans 14 amino acids.

This clonotype was found a few times. The chain couples TRBV7-9 to TRBJ1-4; the match to TRBD1 covers 7 bases. Germline V gene data show CDR1 as SEHNR and CDR2 as FQNEAQ (reference sequence). This CDR3 is built from 14 residues. The junction had 6 bases not matched to a gene; V was cut back by 1 base and J by 10 bases. CDR3 in amino acids: CASSLGQGSGKLFF. CDR3 bases: TGTGCCAGCAGCTTAGGACAGGGATCAGGAAAACTGTTTTTT.

Concerning this clonotype: Just one base apart from a much larger clone, this may be a read error. CDR3 nucleotides: TGTACCAGCAGTCTCAGGAGAGCTTTCTTT. Translation: CTSSLRRAFF. The V and J genes are TRBV12-3 or TRBV12-4 and TRBJ1-1; D unclear. CDR3 size: 10 residues.

Only a few counts were recorded for this clonotype. A much larger clone lies one base from this, so it may be a read error. The CDR3 sequence: CASSFDGRPYERYF. The CDR3 bases are TGTGCCAGCAGTTTCGACGGCCGTCCCTACGAGCGGTACTTC. V is TRBV28 and J is TRBJ2-7; D not resolved. This CDR3 spans 14 amino acids. CDR1 is MDHEN and CDR2 is SYDVKM in the germline V gene.

About this clonotype: A read error is likely, as this CDR3 ends without the conserved phenylalanine or tryptophan. The chain employs TRBV5-6 and TRBJ1-1; perhaps TRBD1 as D (5 bases). This CDR3 comprises 13 residues. From germline, CDR1 is SGHDT and CDR2 YYEEEE. CDR3 in DNA: TGTGCCAGCGGCTTGCTTCAGGGCAGTGAGGCTTTCTTA. Amino acids: CASGLLQGSEAFL.

On this clonotype: A read error may account for a junction end that differs from germline. The rearrangement uses TRBV20-1 and TRBJ2-7; 8 nucleotides align to TRBD1. CDR1 is DFQATT, CDR2 SNEGSKA, per germline (reference sequence). The CDR3 length is 17 residues. The CDR3 sequence is CSARPRSGDRRFPERYF. The CDR3 nucleotides read TGCAGTGCTAGACCTCGCTCGGGGGACAGGAGATTCCCCGAGCGGTACTTC.

To note about this clonotype: Germline and junction disagree at one end, which may indicate a read error. V gene TRBV6-6 combines with J gene TRBJ2-1, with TRBD2 matching over 13 bases. This CDR3 is built from 13 residues. Germline V gene sequence: CDR1 MNHNY, CDR2 SVGAGI (reference sequence). The DNA of the CDR3 is TGTGCCAGCAGTCCCGGACTAGCGGGAGAGCAGCTCTTC. Protein product: CASSPGLAGEQLF.

Comment on this clonotype: A read error may explain this, as a much larger clone is one base away. This chain joins TRBV5-4 and TRBJ1-3, with D possibly being TRBD1 (5 bases). This CDR3 is 18 amino acids long. The germline CDR1 and CDR2 sequences are SGHNT and YYREEE (reference sequence). The CDR3 DNA sequence: TGTGCCAGCAGCGTTACCGGGACCGTGAGTCGCTCTGGATACACCATATATTTT. This translates into CASSVTGTVSRSGYTIYF.

Notes on this clonotype: One end of the junction is discordant with germline, which a read error may explain. The chain links TRBV20-1 to TRBJ2-3, with 9 positions matching TRBD1. The germline V gene has CDR1 DFQATT and CDR2 SNEGSKA (reference sequence). This CDR3 spans 20 amino acids. The CDR3 sequence: CSVRVSRGQGVGPRTDTQYF. The CDR3, as DNA: TGCAGTGTTAGAGTCAGTAGGGGACAGGGTGTAGGACCCCGCACAGATACGCAGTATTTT.

Turning to this clonotype: A much more abundant neighbour one base away suggests this may be a read error. The rearrangement joins TRBV20-1 to TRBJ2-7; 7 bases line up with TRBD2. V lost 0 bases and J lost 6; bases outside the gene matches: 11. Germline V gene sequence: CDR1 DFQATT, CDR2 SNEGSKA (reference sequence). The CDR3 has 15 residues. The CDR3 DNA reads TGCAGTGCTAGAGACGTATGGGAGGGCCACGGCGAGCAGTACTTC. This encodes CSARDVWEGHGEQYF.